A selection of T cell receptor beta chains follows, all from one sample in a study of shared clonotypes between healthy human individuals. TCRdb's copy holds only in-frame clones and misses some; the assay was immunoSEQ multiplex PCR. The sample has approximately 720,000 clones; around 90% are singletons. Material: naive CD8+ T cells sorted from blood. The receptors originated from a man aged 25 to 45 in good health. Both conserved end residues are part of each CDR3. The D gene is left open where the match is weak.

J: TRBJ2-2; D: TRBD1; V: TRBV9; CDR3: CASSPYRDSPSGELFF
J: TRBJ2-5; D: -; V: TRBV15; CDR3: CATSFRRGEEETQYF
J: TRBJ2-3; D: -; V: TRBV15; CDR3: CATSRDKFTDTQYF
J: TRBJ2-5; D: TRBD2; V: TRBV5-6; CDR3: CASRLAGAGETQYF
J: TRBJ1-4; D: TRBD1; V: TRBV11-2; CDR3: CASSVRQGTNEKLFF
J: TRBJ2-1; D: TRBD2; V: TRBV14; CDR3: CASSPGLAGDPEQFF
J: TRBJ1-5; D: -; V: TRBV9; CDR3: CASSPGDLNQPQHF
J: TRBJ2-7; D: TRBD2; V: TRBV7-9; CDR3: CASSLSSSGASSYEQYF
J: TRBJ2-1; D: -; V: TRBV28; CDR3: CASSLPGLGNEQFF
J: TRBJ2-7; D: TRBD1; V: TRBV27; CDR3: CASSSDRANPYEQYF
J: TRBJ2-2; D: -; V: TRBV7-4; CDR3: CASSNRVSGELFF
J: TRBJ2-3; D: -; V: TRBV5-3; CDR3: CARSRRTRVEDTQYF
J: TRBJ1-2; D: -; V: TRBV6-5; CDR3: CASSYGGLSYGYTF
J: TRBJ2-6; D: -; V: TRBV10-3; CDR3: CAISDGRISGANVLTF
J: TRBJ2-7; D: TRBD2; V: TRBV7-6; CDR3: CASSLSATSEIPYEQYF
J: TRBJ2-5; D: TRBD1; V: TRBV18; CDR3: CASSPGTGRETQYF
J: TRBJ2-5; D: -; V: TRBV7-6; CDR3: CASSFYGPGTSYQETQYF
J: TRBJ2-7; D: -; V: TRBV29-1; CDR3: CSVVLALFTVSYEQYF
J: TRBJ2-1; D: -; V: TRBV13; CDR3: CASSSRVTIPHEQFF
J: TRBJ2-7; D: -; V: TRBV27; CDR3: CASKDSSTYEQYF
J: TRBJ2-1; D: -; V: TRBV27; CDR3: CASSLGPLKVNEQFF
J: TRBJ2-1; D: TRBD2; V: TRBV9; CDR3: CASSPASGTFGNEQFF
J: TRBJ2-3; D: TRBD2; V: TRBV27; CDR3: CASSLGLADTQYF
J: TRBJ2-1; D: -; V: TRBV29-1; CDR3: CSVEWRFNEQFF